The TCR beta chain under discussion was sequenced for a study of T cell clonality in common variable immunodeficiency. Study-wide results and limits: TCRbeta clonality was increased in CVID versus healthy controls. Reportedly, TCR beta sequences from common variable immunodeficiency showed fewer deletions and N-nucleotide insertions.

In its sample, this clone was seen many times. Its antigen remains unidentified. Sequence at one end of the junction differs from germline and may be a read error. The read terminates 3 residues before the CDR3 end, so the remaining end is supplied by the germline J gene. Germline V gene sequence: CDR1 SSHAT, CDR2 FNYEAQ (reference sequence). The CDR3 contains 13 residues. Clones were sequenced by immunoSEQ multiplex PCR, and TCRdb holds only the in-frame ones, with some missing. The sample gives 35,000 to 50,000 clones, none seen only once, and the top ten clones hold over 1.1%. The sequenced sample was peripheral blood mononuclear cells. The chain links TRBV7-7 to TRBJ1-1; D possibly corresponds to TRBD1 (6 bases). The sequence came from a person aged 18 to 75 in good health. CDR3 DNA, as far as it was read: TGTGCTAGCAGCTTAAGTAGGGGGTCTGAA. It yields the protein CASSLSRGSE. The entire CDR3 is CASSLSRGSEAFF.